This is a list of T cell receptor beta chains from one sample in a study of blood T cell repertoires in COVID-19. The method was immunoSEQ multiplex PCR; TCRdb's version includes in-frame clones alone and lacks a portion of them. Altogether under 300,000 clones are present, approximately 85% being singletons, with the ten largest covering approximately 10%. Specimen: peripheral blood. Receptor source: a woman aged 70-85 years with acute or convalescent COVID-19. Both conserved end residues are part of each CDR3. The D gene is left open where the match is weak. Size tells how often a clone was seen (once, few, many) or the class of an expanded clone, and some rows leave it out.

DNA,CDR3,J,D,size,V
TGTGCCAGCAGTGAAGCTAGGAGTAGCCAAACAGAGACCCAGTACTTC,CASSEARSSQTETQYF,TRBJ2-5,NA,NA,TRBV6-1
TGTGCCAGCAGCTTATATCGGAGTTACACTGAAGCTTTCTTT,CASSLYRSYTEAFF,TRBJ1-1,NA,NA,TRBV3-1/TRBV3-2
TGTGCCGCCCTAACCCGGACAGTCGGCTACACCTTC,CAALTRTVGYTF,TRBJ1-2,NA,NA,TRBV6-4
TGCAGTGCTAGTGAGCGTACGGAGACCCAGTACTTC,CSASERTETQYF,TRBJ2-5,NA,NA,TRBV20-1
TGTGCCAGCAGTGTGGACCGGCTTGGGGGGGCCCTCCACTTT,CASSVDRLGGALHF,TRBJ1-6,NA,NA,TRBV2
TGTGCAGGAAACGGGGAAGCCAAAAACATTCAGTACTTC,CAGNGEAKNIQYF,TRBJ2-4,NA,NA,TRBV2
TGTGCCAGCAGCTCCCGGGCGGGGCCCCAGCATTTT,CASSSRAGPQHF,TRBJ1-5,NA,NA,TRBV7-9
TGCAGTGCGCGGACAGTAGAAAAACTGTTTTTT,CSARTVEKLFF,TRBJ1-4,NA,NA,TRBV20-1
TGTGCCAGTAGTATACTACCGGGACAGAGCACAGATACGCAGTATTTT,CASSILPGQSTDTQYF,TRBJ2-3,TRBD1,once,TRBV19
TGTGCCAGCAGCCCCCTCGTGAGGACTAGCGGGGGGGGTAATGAGCAGTTCTTC,CASSPLVRTSGGGNEQFF,TRBJ2-1,TRBD2,NA,TRBV7-8
TGCGCCAGCAGGCGGATTAACTATGGCTACACCTTC,CASRRINYGYTF,TRBJ1-2,NA,many,TRBV10-2
TGTGCCAGCAGTCACGGGGGGGCGACAGATACGCAGTATTTT,CASSHGGATDTQYF,TRBJ2-3,TRBD2,NA,TRBV3-1/TRBV3-2
TGTGCCAGCAGCTTGACAGGGGAGTCCTACGAGCAGTACTTC,CASSLTGESYEQYF,TRBJ2-7,TRBD1,NA,TRBV7-9
TGCGCCAGCAGCTGGGGGACAGGGGGTATCACAGATACGCAGTATTTT,CASSWGTGGITDTQYF,TRBJ2-3,TRBD1,NA,TRBV5-1
TGTGCCAGCAGTTACTCGCGGGGGGCAGATACGCAGTATTTT,CASSYSRGADTQYF,TRBJ2-3,TRBD2,NA,TRBV6-5
TGTGCCATCAAGGGACTTAACTATGGCTACACCTTC,CAIKGLNYGYTF,TRBJ1-2,NA,NA,TRBV10-3
TGCGCCAGCAGGGTGGCTAGCGGCGTCTACGAGCAGTACTTC,CASRVASGVYEQYF,TRBJ2-7,TRBD2,NA,TRBV5-1
TGTGCCAGCACTCGGTCGGGGATCTACGAGCAGTACTTC,CASTRSGIYEQYF,TRBJ2-7,NA,NA,TRBV7-9
TGTGCCAGCGGCTCAGGGGCAAATTCACCCCTCCACTTT,CASGSGANSPLHF,TRBJ1-6,NA,few,TRBV28
TGCGCCAGCAGCTTCGGAGCCACTAATGAAAAACTGTTTTTT,CASSFGATNEKLFF,TRBJ1-4,NA,NA,TRBV5-1
TGTGCCAGCTCGCCCGGGACAGTCGAGACCCAGTACTTC,CASSPGTVETQYF,TRBJ2-5,TRBD1,NA,TRBV18
TGTGCCAGCGGTTCAGTTAACACTGAAGCTTTCTTT,CASGSVNTEAFF,TRBJ1-1,NA,NA,TRBV6-2/TRBV6-3
TGTGCCAGCAGCTTTATCCGGGAGGGAGCTTTCTTT,CASSFIREGAFF,TRBJ1-1,NA,NA,TRBV5-6